Presented here are 32 T cell receptor beta chains from one specimen sequenced in a study of blood T cell repertoires in COVID-19. Generated by immunoSEQ multiplex PCR, the TCRdb table keeps only in-frame clones and is missing some. Of about 90,000 clones in the sample, roughly 80% were seen once. Sequences were obtained from peripheral blood. The receptors were gathered from a woman between 70 and 85 years old with acute or convalescent COVID-19.

The V and J genes are TRBV19 and TRBJ1-1; TRBD1 agrees at 7 bases. Trimming cost V 4 bases and J 1 base; bases outside gene matches: 3. Germline V CDR1 and CDR2: LNHDA, SQIVND (reference sequence). The CDR3 has 14 residues. The CDR3 spells CASSTGQSNTEAFF. The CDR3 DNA is TGTGCCAGTAGTACGGGACAGTCGAACACTGAAGCTTTCTTT.

This clone was picked up one time. The genes are TRBV6-5 and TRBJ1-1, with unresolved D. This CDR3 region has 16 residues. Germline V gives CDR1 MNHEY, CDR2 SVGAGI. Between the trimmed V and J ends, which lost 2 bases and 2 bases, there was a span of 15 bases. The CDR3 DNA follows: TGTGCCAGCAGTTACCAGGTTGGCGGGAGCAACACTGAAGCTTTCTTT. Its protein product is CASSYQVGGSNTEAFF.

This clone was picked up one time. The chain combines TRBV19 with TRBJ2-1, with 8 bases matching TRBD1. V was pared by 6 bases and J by 2 bases, with 3 bases of the junction left unmatched. Germline CDR1 and CDR2: LNHDA and SQIVND (reference sequence). This CDR3 contains 14 residues. CDR3 sequence reads: CASRKDRAYNEQFF. CDR3 nucleotides: TGTGCCAGTAGAAAGGACAGGGCCTACAATGAGCAGTTCTTC. Full variable domain (rest looked up from reference TRBV19 and TRBJ2-1): DGGITQSPKYLFRKEGQNVTLSCEQNLNHDAMYWYRQDPGQGLRLIYYSQIVNDFQKGDIAEGYSVSREKKESFPLTVTSAQKNPTAFYLCASRKDRAYNEQFFGPGTRLTVL.

The chain has TRBV30 and TRBJ1-2; 8 nucleotides agree with TRBD1. Trimming removed 3 bases from V and 4 bases from J; junction bases left unmatched: 16. The CDR3 runs 17 residues. Germline V gene sequence: CDR1 GTSNPN, CDR2 SVGIG (reference sequence). CDR3 in amino acids: CAWSGSGQGQTPYGYTF. The CDR3 DNA follows: TGTGCCTGGAGCGGCTCAGGACAGGGCCAGACTCCCTATGGCTACACCTTC.

This clone was counted a few times. This chain links TRBV5-1 with TRBJ1-1; 7 bases fit TRBD1. J was trimmed by 6 bases and V by 1 base; bases with no gene match: 12. Germline V gene lookup returns CDR1 SGHRS and CDR2 YFSETQ. The CDR3 sequence is 16 residues long. The CDR3 DNA reads as TGCGCCAGCAGCTTGACGAGCAACCACAGGGGTGCTGAAGCTTTCTTT. The encoded protein is CASSLTSNHRGAEAFF.

The chain combines TRBV10-3 with TRBJ2-7; 7 nucleotides align to TRBD1. The V gene end was trimmed by 4 bases and the J gene end by 0 bases; junction bases not matched to a gene: 3. Germline V gives CDR1 ENHRY, CDR2 SYGVKD. The CDR3 extends over 14 amino acids. CDR3 coding DNA: TGTGCCATCAGTGGAGACAGGGACTCCTACGAGCAGTACTTC. It codes for CAISGDRDSYEQYF.

The rearrangement uses TRBV18 and TRBJ1-2; 9 nucleotides line up with TRBD1. Trimming removed 2 bases from V and 4 bases from J; junction bases left unmatched: 8. Germline V gene sequence: CDR1 KGHSH, CDR2 LQKENI. The CDR3 is 16 amino acids. As DNA, the CDR3 is TGTGCCAGCTCACCATCCGGGACAGGGATGGGCTATGGCTACACCTTC. Protein: CASSPSGTGMGYGYTF.

J is TRBJ1-5 and V is TRBV19, with D tentatively TRBD1 (6 bases). The CDR3 sequence is 13 residues long. V shed 5 bases and J shed 7 bases, with 12 bases lying between them. Germline CDR1 and CDR2: LNHDA and SQIVND (reference sequence). The CDR3 region is CASSPQGLQPQHF. In DNA form, the CDR3 reads TGTGCCAGTAGTCCACAGGGTCTCCAGCCCCAGCATTTT.

J is TRBJ2-3 and V is TRBV19; D remains ambiguous. The V gene's germline CDR1 is LNHDA and CDR2 SQIVND (reference sequence). The CDR3 loop spans 14 amino acids. V dropped 3 bases and J dropped 0 bases, with 7 bases sitting between them. DNA of the CDR3: TGTGCCAGTAGTATTTCCTCGAGCACAGATACGCAGTATTTT. This encodes CASSISSSTDTQYF.

This chain connects TRBV29-1 to TRBJ2-4; 8 nucleotides agree with TRBD2. The CDR3 covers 13 residues. V dropped 1 base and J dropped 9; count of bases not matched to a gene: 5. Germline lookup yields CDR1 SQVTM and CDR2 ANQGSEA. CDR3 sequence reads: CSVEAGGPRIQYF. CDR3 sequence (DNA): TGCAGCGTTGAAGCGGGGGGGCCGCGCATTCAGTACTTC.

With respect to this clone: In the same sample, other DNA sequences code for this CDR3. The chain carries TRBV6-5 and TRBJ1-2; no definite D call. CDR3 size: 12 residues. Deletions cut 5 bases from V and 3 bases from J, with 7 bases between. Germline V CDR1 and CDR2: MNHEY, SVGAGI. CDR3 protein: CASSRQDYGYTF. The CDR3 nucleotides are TGTGCCAGCAGTAGACAAGACTATGGCTACACCTTC.

With regard to this clone: Additional DNA sequences in this sample encode the identical CDR3. The chain has TRBV19 and TRBJ1-1; 9 nucleotides align to TRBD1. The CDR3 is 14 residues long. Trimming removed 7 bases from V and 5 bases from J; junction bases left unmatched: 8. Germline loops: CDR1 LNHDA, CDR2 SQIVND (reference sequence). CDR3 amino acids: CASTRTGGYTEAFF. The CDR3 DNA sequence: TGTGCCAGTACCAGAACAGGGGGCTATACTGAAGCTTTCTTT.

In this sample, this clone turned up a few times. The chain couples TRBV7-9 to TRBJ1-3; D may be TRBD1 (6 bases). V shed 4 bases and J shed 0 bases, with 13 bases lying between them. The CDR3 extends over 16 amino acids. Germline assignment: CDR1 SEHNR and CDR2 FQNEAQ (reference sequence). Here the CDR3 DNA reads TGTGCCAGCAGCTCGAGACAGGCGCCCTCTGGAAACACCATATATTTT. It codes for CASSSRQAPSGNTIYF. The full variable domain, rest sourced from reference TRBV7-9 and TRBJ1-3, is DTGVSQNPRHKITKRGQNVTFRCDPISEHNRLYWYRQTLGQGPEFLTYFQNEAQLEKSRLLSDRFSAERPKGSFSTLEIQRTEQGDSAMYLCASSSRQAPSGNTIYFGEGSWLTVV.

J is TRBJ2-3 and V is TRBV2; 7 positions match TRBD1. CDR1 and CDR2 from the germline V gene are SNHLY and FYNNEI. CDR3 length: 18 residues. Trimming at V came to 2 bases and at J to 0 bases, leaving 11 bases not matched to a gene. The CDR3 DNA is TGTGCCAGCAGTGAACTGGGGAGACAGGGTGGCAGCACAGATACGCAGTATTTT. Protein: CASSELGRQGGSTDTQYF. The variable domain in full, completed from reference TRBV2 and TRBJ2-3, reads EPEVTQTPSHQVTQMGQEVILRCVPISNHLYFYWYRQILGQKVEFLVSFYNNEISEKSEIFDDQFSVERPDGSNFTLKIRSTKLEDSAMYFCASSELGRQGGSTDTQYFGPGTRLTVL.

The chain couples TRBV19 to TRBJ1-2; 7 positions agree with TRBD1. The germline gives CDR1 LNHDA, CDR2 SQIVND (reference sequence). The CDR3 has 14 amino acids. J was trimmed by 4 bases and V by 3 bases; bases with no gene match: 5. The CDR3 sequence: CASSIPDRAYGYTF. The CDR3, as DNA: TGTGCCAGTAGTATCCCCGACAGGGCCTATGGCTACACCTTC.

This chain connects TRBV19 to TRBJ1-5, with a possible D match to TRBD1 (6 bases). V lost 3 bases, J lost 1 base, and 13 bases lay in between. CDR3 length equals 16 residues. Germline assignment: CDR1 LNHDA and CDR2 SQIVND (reference sequence). CDR3 in DNA: TGTGCCAGTAGTATGATCGGGGGGCCCAGCAATCAGCCCCAGCATTTT. Its translation: CASSMIGGPSNQPQHF. The entire variable domain, with the rest obtained from reference TRBV19 and TRBJ1-5, is as follows: DGGITQSPKYLFRKEGQNVTLSCEQNLNHDAMYWYRQDPGQGLRLIYYSQIVNDFQKGDIAEGYSVSREKKESFPLTVTSAQKNPTAFYLCASSMIGGPSNQPQHFGDGTRLSIL.

The chain is built from TRBV24-1 and TRBJ1-2; D is unclear. The V end lost 0 bases, the J end lost 7 bases, and 5 bases lay between the germline ends. Germline V gene lookup returns CDR1 KGHDR and CDR2 SFDVKD. This CDR3 is built from 12 residues. DNA of the CDR3: TGTGCCACCAGTGATTTGCATTCTGGCTACACCTTC. Protein sequence: CATSDLHSGYTF.

This sequence joins TRBV7-2 and TRBJ1-2, with D unclear. From germline, CDR1 is SGHTA and CDR2 FQGNSA. V was shortened by 5 bases and J by 8 bases, with 18 bases between the two germline ends. The CDR3 has 14 residues. CDR3: CASSQLSGLQGYTF. CDR3 bases: TGTGCCAGCAGCCAACTGTCGGGATTGCAGGGCTACACCTTC.

This chain joins TRBV9 and TRBJ1-6, with 8 bases lining up with TRBD1. Germline V gene lookup returns CDR1 SGDLS and CDR2 YYNGEE. The CDR3 has 16 amino acids. Unmatched junction bases numbered 4, after V lost 0 bases and J lost 5 bases. The CDR3, as DNA: TGTGCCAGCAGCGTAGGGCAGGGGGCAAATAATTCACCCCTCCACTTT. Translated: CASSVGQGANNSPLHF.

This chain's CDR3 is CASSGLGQAYYGYTF. The CDR3 nucleotides read TGTGCCAGCAGTGGCCTGGGACAGGCTTACTATGGCTACACCTTC. This chain joins TRBV2 and TRBJ1-2, with 8 positions matching TRBD1. Looked up from germline, CDR1 is SNHLY and CDR2 is FYNNEI. With V trimmed by 4 bases and J by 3 bases, 7 bases remained unmatched. The CDR3 is 15 amino acids.

The chain recombines TRBV2 with TRBJ1-1; D gene ambiguous. Germline CDR1 reads SNHLY; CDR2 reads FYNNEI. The length of the CDR3 is 14 residues. V was trimmed by 6 bases and J by 7 bases, leaving 18 bases between them. In DNA form, the CDR3 reads TGTGCCAGCAGGAGGCAGGTGGCCGGGAATGAAGCTTTCTTT. Translated, it gives CASRRQVAGNEAFF. The variable domain in full, with the rest retrieved from reference TRBV2 and TRBJ1-1, is EPEVTQTPSHQVTQMGQEVILRCVPISNHLYFYWYRQILGQKVEFLVSFYNNEISEKSEIFDDQFSVERPDGSNFTLKIRSTKLEDSAMYFCASRRQVAGNEAFFGQGTRLTVV.

This chain joins TRBV7-2 and TRBJ2-1, with D perhaps TRBD2 (5 bases). The CDR3 spans 15 residues. V lost 5 bases, J lost 8 bases, and 19 bases lay in between. Per the germline V gene, CDR1 is SGHTA and CDR2 is FQGNSA. Here the CDR3 reads CASSQTPGEFDEQFF. The DNA of the CDR3 is TGTGCCAGCAGCCAAACCCCCGGGGAATTCGATGAGCAGTTCTTC.

The count of this clone is one. This chain connects TRBV7-6 to TRBJ1-1; D may be TRBD1 (5 bases). Germline V gene sequence: CDR1 SGHVS, CDR2 FNYEAQ. V was trimmed by 6 bases and J by 2 bases, leaving 16 bases between them. The CDR3 contains 15 residues. This CDR3 reads CASSIVAGTNTEAFF. As DNA, the CDR3 is TGTGCCAGCAGTATAGTGGCAGGGACTAACACTGAAGCTTTCTTT.

The V gene is TRBV7-2, the J gene TRBJ1-1; 9 bases are shared with TRBD1. Losses at the gene ends were 1 base for V and 5 bases for J; bases not matched to a gene: 11. Germline CDR1 and CDR2: SGHTA and FQGNSA. This CDR3 spans 17 amino acids. CDR3 residues: CASSLGLQGALRTEAFF. The CDR3 DNA reads TGTGCCAGCAGCTTAGGATTACAGGGGGCGTTAAGAACTGAAGCTTTCTTT.

The chain couples TRBV5-4 to TRBJ1-2, with 10 bases fitting TRBD1. CDR3 length: 15 residues. J was trimmed by 9 bases and V by 4 bases; bases with no gene match: 12. The germline gives CDR1 SGHNT, CDR2 YYREEE (reference sequence). The CDR3: CASSRTVGTGVSYTF. The CDR3 nucleotides read TGTGCCAGCAGCCGTACCGTAGGGACAGGGGTTAGCTACACCTTC. Full variable domain (outside the CDR3, taken from reference TRBV5-4 and TRBJ1-2): ETGVTQSPTHLIKTRGQQVTLRCSSQSGHNTVSWYQQALGQGPQFIFQYYREEENGRGNFPPRFSGLQFPNYSSELNVNALELDDSALYLCASSRTVGTGVSYTFGSGTRLTVV.

This clone was seen only a few times. V usage is TRBV2 and J usage is TRBJ1-1, with 9 bases fitting TRBD1. The CDR3 runs 15 residues. CDR1 and CDR2 (germline): SNHLY, FYNNEI. After removal of 4 bases from V and 4 bases from J, the junction contained 7 bases not matched to a gene. The chain's CDR3 is CASSARTGAGTEAFF. As DNA, the CDR3 is TGTGCCAGCAGTGCCAGGACAGGGGCGGGCACTGAAGCTTTCTTT.

The V and J genes are TRBV5-1 and TRBJ2-1, with D tentatively TRBD2 (5 bases). Deletions cut 0 bases from V and 3 bases from J, with 13 bases between. The CDR3 consists of 16 residues. Germline V gene sequence: CDR1 SGHRS, CDR2 YFSETQ. For the CDR3, the DNA is TGCGCCAGCAGCTTGGGAGGGAGTTCGGTCTACAATGAGCAGTTCTTC. Translation gives CASSLGGSSVYNEQFF.

The chain carries TRBV2 and TRBJ2-1, with a possible D match to TRBD1 (6 bases). The length of the CDR3 is 15 residues. V lost 4 bases, J lost 1 base, and 11 bases lay in between. Germline loops: CDR1 SNHLY, CDR2 FYNNEI. This chain's CDR3 is CASSGGQPSYNEQFF. DNA for the CDR3: TGTGCCAGCAGTGGAGGACAGCCGTCCTACAATGAGCAGTTCTTC.

This sequence joins TRBV18 and TRBJ2-7; the D is unclear. The CDR3 loop spans 14 amino acids. The V end lost 3 bases, the J end lost 0 bases, and 9 bases lay between the germline ends. Germline assignment: CDR1 KGHSH and CDR2 LQKENI. The CDR3 nucleotides are TGTGCCAGCTCACCCGCTCTTAGCTCCTACGAGCAGTACTTC. Translated, it gives CASSPALSSYEQYF.

This chain links TRBV7-9 with TRBJ1-1; D is ambiguous. CDR3 length: 14 amino acids. V lost 1 base, J lost 6 bases, and 12 bases lay in between. CDR1 is SEHNR and CDR2 is FQNEAQ in the germline V gene (reference sequence). The CDR3 DNA is TGTGCCAGCAGCTTAGTTCCTTTGTTCGCTGAAGCTTTCTTT. This sequence encodes CASSLVPLFAEAFF.

This CDR3 reads CASSPNRGSYNEQFF. CDR3 sequence (DNA): TGTGCCAGCAGCCCCAATCGGGGGTCCTACAATGAGCAGTTCTTC. J is TRBJ2-1 and V is TRBV7-3; TRBD2 is a possible D gene (6 bases). The CDR3 has 15 residues. Germline CDR1 is SGHTA and CDR2 is FQGTGA. Trimming pared 5 bases from V and 1 base from J, leaving 12 bases between. Full variable domain (missing parts from reference TRBV7-3 and TRBJ2-1): GAGVSQTPSNKVTEKGKYVELRCDPISGHTALYWYRQSLGQGPEFLIYFQGTGAADDSGLPNDRFFAVRPEGSVSTLKIQRTERGDSAVYLCASSPNRGSYNEQFFGPGTRLTVL.

The genes are TRBV27 and TRBJ1-1, with D unclear. Germline CDR1 reads MNHEY; CDR2 reads SMNVEV (reference sequence). The V and J ends lost 1 base and 4 bases respectively, with 10 bases between them. The CDR3 is 14 residues long. CDR3 sequence: CASSLLGGVTEAFF. DNA of the CDR3: TGTGCCAGCAGTTTATTAGGAGGCGTCACTGAAGCTTTCTTT.